This T cell receptor (beta chain) was sequenced during a study of blood T cell repertoires in COVID-19. Background on the study: T cells, B-cell-depleted T cells, or PBMCs provided the cDNA or gDNA that served as material.

Symptom resolution, clearance, or two negative PCRs marked donors in Cohort 3 as recovered. TCRdb's copy holds only in-frame clones and misses some; the assay was immunoSEQ multiplex PCR. The data show approximately 170,000 clones, with roughly 85% seen just once and around 4.3% held by the top ten. Germline lookup yields CDR1 LNHDA and CDR2 SQIVND (reference sequence). The CDR3 is 13 amino acids. With 11 bases removed from V and 7 bases from J, the gap between germline ends came to 17 bases. Sequenced input: PBMCs or T cells enriched from blood (not recorded which). The chain carries TRBV19 and TRBJ1-4; D is unclear. The TCR was taken from a woman between 50 and 59 years old who had recovered from COVID-19. CDR3 nucleotides: TGTGCCTGCTCCGAGATCCGGGGTGAAAAACTGTTTTTT. Its protein product is CACSEIRGEKLFF.